The source of this T cell receptor (beta chain) is a study of blood T cells in healthy people across ages. Notes on the study in general: Per million T cells, TCR beta diversity dropped roughly linearly as age increased.

There are a few counts of this clonotype. Its antigen is unidentified. Germline V gene lookup returns CDR1 MNHEY and CDR2 SVGAGI. This CDR3 has 13 residues. After removal of 7 bases from V and 5 bases from J, the junction contained 5 bases not matched to a gene. A second PCR, run for roughly 7 to 12 cycles, used a sample-barcoded 5' primer plus a J-beta primer mix. MiXCR, applied by TCRdb to the 5' RACE reads, yields one record per CDR3 protein. This sample has a few hundred thousand distinct CDR3 sequences, with about 27% found just once. These same data were also listed under a study on T cells of mothers and their children. That work contributes: The study obtained over 9 million TCR beta CDR3 reads per mother and a few million per child. Versus unrelated pairs, overlap was slightly higher in related mother-child pairs, without reaching significance.

The sample taken for sequencing was blood. This clonotype was sampled from a boy aged 2-9 years in good health. This rearrangement joins TRBV6-5 to TRBJ2-5; 9 nucleotides match TRBD2. CDR3 in amino acids: CASKASGAETQYF. The CDR3 DNA follows: TGTGCCAGCAAAGCTAGCGGGGCGGAGACCCAGTACTTC.